The clone carrying this TCR beta chain came up many times. TCRdb itself ran the RT-PCR reads through MiXCR, one entry per CDR3 protein. The sample carries about 540,000 distinct CDR3 sequences, approximately 24% recorded once. This sample was included in a study of response to subunit inactivated influenza vaccine. The CDR3 sequence is 13 residues long. The ends were cut back, 3 bases at V and 10 bases at J, with 10 bases in the middle. This sample was shared with a second study, whose subject was T cells expressing NK-cell markers. This second report adds: cDNA encoding TCR beta was synthesized via 5'RACE template switching incorporating UMIs. HCMV specificity was not established for the expanded NKG2C+ T cell clones.

The receptor's source is a man in his fifties or sixties who received an inactivated influenza vaccine. The rearrangement links TRBV12-3 or TRBV12-4 to TRBJ1-6; D perhaps matches TRBD1 (5 bases). The input for sequencing was CD4+ T cells sorted from PBMCs, taken 11 to 12 days after vaccination. CDR3 coding DNA: TGTGCCAGCAGTTTTCAGGGTAGCTCACCCCTCCACTTT. Translation: CASSFQGSSPLHF.